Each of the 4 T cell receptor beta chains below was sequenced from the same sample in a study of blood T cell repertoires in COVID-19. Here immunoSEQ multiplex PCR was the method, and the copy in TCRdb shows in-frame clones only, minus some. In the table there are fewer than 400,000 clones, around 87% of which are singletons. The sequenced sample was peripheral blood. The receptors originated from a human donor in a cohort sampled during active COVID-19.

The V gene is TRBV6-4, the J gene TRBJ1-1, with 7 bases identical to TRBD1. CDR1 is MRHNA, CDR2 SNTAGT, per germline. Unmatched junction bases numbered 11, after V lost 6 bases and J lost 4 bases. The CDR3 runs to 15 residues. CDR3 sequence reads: CASRAYPTGTTEAFF. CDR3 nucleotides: TGTGCCAGCAGGGCCTACCCGACAGGGACCACTGAAGCTTTCTTT.

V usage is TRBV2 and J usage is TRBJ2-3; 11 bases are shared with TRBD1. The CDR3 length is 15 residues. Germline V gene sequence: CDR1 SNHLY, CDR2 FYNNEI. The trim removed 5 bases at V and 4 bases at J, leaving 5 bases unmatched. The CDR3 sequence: CASSKGQGGADTQYF. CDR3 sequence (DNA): TGTGCCAGCAGTAAGGGACAGGGGGGCGCAGATACGCAGTATTTT.

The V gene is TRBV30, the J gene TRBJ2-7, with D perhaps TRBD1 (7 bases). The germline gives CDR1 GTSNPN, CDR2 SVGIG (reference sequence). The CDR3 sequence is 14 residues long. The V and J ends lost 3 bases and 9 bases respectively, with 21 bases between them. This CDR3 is CAWSGGGGGGGQYF. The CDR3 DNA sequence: TGTGCCTGGAGCGGAGGAGGGGGCGGAGGAGGGCAGTACTTC.

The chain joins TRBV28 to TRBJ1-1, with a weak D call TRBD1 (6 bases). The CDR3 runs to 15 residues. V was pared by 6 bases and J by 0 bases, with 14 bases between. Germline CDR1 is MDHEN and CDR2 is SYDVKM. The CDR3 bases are TGTGCCAGCAGCCGCCCGGACAGCTTGAACACTGAAGCTTTCTTT. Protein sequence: CASSRPDSLNTEAFF.